Reported below is one TCR beta chain. There is no known antigen for this receptor. No quality values exist for individual bases; no much larger clone is one base distant. Different DNA sequences within this sample yield the same CDR3. TCRbeta CDR3 regions were amplified from genomic DNA using the immunoSEQ Assay, a bias-controlled multiplex PCR. Concerning the study's data processing: Within the assay, amplification of reference gene primers was used to estimate how many nucleated cells each sample contained. To quantify the absolute abundance of each unique TCRbeta CDR3 rearrangement, sequence reads were collapsed and filtered. For each sample, productive Simpson clonality was calculated as the square root of Simpson's diversity index over productive rearrangements. This is the immuneACCESS table as TCRdb keeps it, with only in-frame sequences that have V and J called. A part of the clones is gone; compared with another copy, unresolved V genes explain less than half, and the rest is unexplained. V, J and clone size reflect that table, while D and trimming were determined from the DNA. For this sample the table gives under 450,000 clones, of which approximately 84% were detected only once. Jointly, the top ten make up 2.5% to 3% of the sample.

The record originates from a study of blood T cell repertoires in COVID-19 (dated by TCRdb to 2018 to 2021). In the study overall: Samples from collaborators originated in the United States, Italy and Spain and spanned both the acute and convalescent phases of COVID-19. The repertoires were made available in a free public database intended to serve as a resource for research on the immune response to SARS-CoV-2. Samples were obtained from the ongoing ImmuneRACE study (first 160 participants) and from some 1,200 subjects provided by 6 global collaborators. Where HLA class I and class II types were available, the types were taken from metadata supplied by the sample provider, not from assay-based typing. Sample metadata almost always included a de-identified subject ID, COVID-19 status, age in years and sex. The material from the prospective study consisted of cDNA or gDNA derived from T cells, B-cell-depleted T cells, or PBMCs. The dataset comprised deeply sampled blood TCRbeta repertoires from subjects exposed to, actively infected with, or recovered from COVID-19.

Participants in the prospective study were enrolled through a virtual design, were aged roughly 18 to 100 years, and lived in roughly 24 United States geographic areas. To assign participants to cohorts, the prospective study relied on clinical history that participants themselves reported in a screening survey and a study questionnaire. Recovered participants in ImmuneRACE Cohort 3 were defined by two consecutive negative NP/OP PCR tests, clearance by a healthcare professional, or resolution of symptoms. Mobile phlebotomists in the prospective study collected whole blood, serum and a nasopharyngeal or oropharyngeal swab from every participant. Participants in the prospective study had the option to provide additional blood draws and questionnaires over an approximately 2-month period. Before DNA extraction, prospective study blood samples were shipped either frozen or at room temperature. Trimming removed 5 bases from V and 2 bases from J; the gene matches leave 4 bases unexplained. Including cysteine and phenylalanine, the CDR3 has 14 amino acids. The read is trimmed to its CDR3 DNA, 42 bases read in frame from base 1. The germline V gene encodes CDR1 MNHEY and CDR2 SVGAGI.

Results the study describes overall, beyond this receptor: The quantity of clinical and demographic metadata differed by source and by participant and was supplied without curation.

The receptor comes from a woman aged 25 to 39 who had recovered from COVID-19. Here the chain combines TRBV6-5 and TRBJ1-1; TRBD1 aligns with 8 central bases. The sequencing sample was made of PBMCs or T cells enriched from blood (not recorded which). The CDR3 reads CASSLDRGNTEAFF. The nucleotides read TGTGCCAGCAGTCTAGACAGGGGTAACACTGAAGCTTTCTTT.